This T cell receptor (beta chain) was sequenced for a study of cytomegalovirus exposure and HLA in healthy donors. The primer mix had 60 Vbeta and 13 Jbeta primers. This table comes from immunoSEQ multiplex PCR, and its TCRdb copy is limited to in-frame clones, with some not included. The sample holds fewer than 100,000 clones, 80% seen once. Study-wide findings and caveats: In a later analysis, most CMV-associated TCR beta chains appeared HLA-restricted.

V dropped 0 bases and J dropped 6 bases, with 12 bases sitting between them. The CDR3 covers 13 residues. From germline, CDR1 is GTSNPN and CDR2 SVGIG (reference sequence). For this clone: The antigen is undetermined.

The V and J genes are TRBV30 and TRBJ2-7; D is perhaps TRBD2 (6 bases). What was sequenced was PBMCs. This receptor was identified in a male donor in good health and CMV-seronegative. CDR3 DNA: TGTGCCTGGAGTGTAACTAGCCCCCGCGAGCAGTACTTC. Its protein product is CAWSVTSPREQYF.